Each of the 6 T cell receptor beta chains below was sequenced from the same sample in a study of blood T cell repertoires in COVID-19. The data were produced by immunoSEQ multiplex PCR, yet TCRdb's version contains in-frame clones alone and is incomplete. The sample has some 250,000 clones, roughly 88% seen once. The sample consisted of peripheral blood. These receptors were taken from a human donor in a cohort sampled during active COVID-19.

This chain uses TRBV21-1 with TRBJ2-1; the table gives TRBD1 as D, unverified against the DNA. TRBV21-1 is described as a pseudogene. This CDR3 is built from 19 residues. The CDR3 spells CASSKVDSGTFVPYNEQFF. Here the CDR3 DNA reads TGTGCCAGCAGCAAAGTAGACTCGGGGACATTCGTTCCATACAATGAGCAGTTCTTC.

This chain uses TRBV5-1 with TRBJ2-5, with D perhaps TRBD1 (6 bases). This CDR3 is built from 14 residues. V was clipped by 4 bases and J by 3 bases, with 13 bases between them. The V gene's germline CDR1 is SGHRS and CDR2 YFSETQ. The CDR3 DNA is TGCGCCAGCAGCCGCGACAGGAGTGAAGAGACCCAGTACTTC. This translates into CASSRDRSEETQYF.

V is TRBV9 and J is TRBJ1-1; unclear D gene. This CDR3 has 12 residues. Germline lookup yields CDR1 SGDLS and CDR2 YYNGEE. V dropped 4 bases and J dropped 1 base, with 5 bases sitting between them. The CDR3 reads CASSRQNTEAFF. In DNA, the CDR3 is TGTGCCAGCAGCCGACAGAACACTGAAGCTTTCTTT.

The rearrangement joins TRBV24-1 to TRBJ2-1; D remains unclear. The V end lost 9 bases, the J end lost 0 bases, and 14 bases lay between the germline ends. The CDR3 totals 15 residues. The germline V gene has CDR1 KGHDR and CDR2 SFDVKD. The chain's CDR3 is CATASTFPSYNEQFF. The CDR3 DNA follows: TGTGCCACCGCCTCAACATTCCCCTCCTACAATGAGCAGTTCTTC.

The chain uses TRBV9 and TRBJ1-2; no firm D call. The germline V and J ends were trimmed by 0 bases and 6 bases, with 9 bases remaining between them. Germline V lookup: CDR1 SGDLS, CDR2 YYNGEE. This CDR3 is built from 13 residues. CDR3 protein: CASSVDSVNGYTF. CDR3 DNA: TGTGCCAGCAGCGTAGATAGTGTCAATGGCTACACCTTC.

The CDR3 region is CASSLFDRLNTEAFF. DNA for the CDR3: TGTGCCAGCAGCTTATTTGACAGACTGAACACTGAAGCTTTCTTT. The rearrangement links TRBV7-3 to TRBJ1-1, with a possible D match to TRBD1 (5 bases). Germline CDR1 SGHTA, CDR2 FQGTGA. The V end lost 2 bases, the J end lost 0 bases, and 10 bases lay between the germline ends. This CDR3 contains 15 residues.